Below, 32 T cell receptor beta chains from the same sample are listed, as sequenced in a study of blood T cell repertoires in COVID-19. Some clones are missing from TCRdb's copy, which holds only in-frame ones; the method was immunoSEQ multiplex PCR. This table has 50,000 to 75,000 clones, around 92% appearing once. Specimen: peripheral blood. The receptors stem from a man aged 50 or older with active COVID-19.

The rearrangement links TRBV28 to TRBJ2-2; 8 nucleotides match TRBD1. Germline V gene data show CDR1 as MDHEN and CDR2 as SYDVKM. The ends lost 8 bases at V and 5 bases at J; junction bases unmatched: 4. CDR3 size: 13 residues. In DNA form, the CDR3 reads TGTGCCAGCGGACAGGGATTTACCGGGGAGCTGTTTTTT. This sequence encodes CASGQGFTGELFF. The variable domain in full, with the rest retrieved from reference TRBV28 and TRBJ2-2, is DVKVTQSSRYLVKRTGEKVFLECVQDMDHENMFWYRQDPGLGLRLIYFSYDVKMKEKGDIPEGYSVSREKKERFSLILESASTNQTSMYLCASGQGFTGELFFGEGSRLTVL.

The chain combines TRBV5-1 with TRBJ2-7; 9 nucleotides match TRBD2. The CDR3 spans 15 residues. Trimming cost V 0 bases and J 3 bases; bases outside gene matches: 4. Germline CDR1 SGHRS, CDR2 YFSETQ. The CDR3 region has the DNA TGCGCCAGCAGCTTGGCCCTAGCGGGGTTCTACGAGCAGTACTTC. The encoded protein is CASSLALAGFYEQYF.

The gene calls are TRBV5-6 and TRBJ2-3, with 14 nucleotides matching TRBD2. V lost 3 bases, J lost 6 bases, and 9 bases stayed unmatched. Looked up from germline, CDR1 is SGHDT and CDR2 is YYEEEE. The CDR3 contains 17 residues. The CDR3 is CASSSRLAGGTRDTQYF. CDR3 bases: TGTGCCAGCAGCTCTAGACTAGCGGGAGGGACTAGGGATACGCAGTATTTT.

The CDR3 bases are TGTGCCAGCAGCGTGCTAGCCCCAGATACGCAGTATTTT. It translates to CASSVLAPDTQYF. The rearrangement joins TRBV9 to TRBJ2-3, with D maybe TRBD2 (5 bases). CDR1 and CDR2 from the germline V gene are SGDLS and YYNGEE. V was pared by 2 bases and J by 4 bases, with 8 bases between. This CDR3 has 13 residues.

V and J are TRBV7-9 and TRBJ1-2, with D perhaps matching TRBD1 (5 bases). Germline V lookup: CDR1 SEHNR, CDR2 FQNEAQ (reference sequence). The V and J ends lost 4 bases and 0 bases respectively, with 9 bases between them. The CDR3 spans 14 residues. The CDR3 protein is CASSSTASNYGYTF. The CDR3 coding sequence is TGTGCCAGCAGCTCGACAGCCTCTAACTATGGCTACACCTTC.

The J gene is TRBJ1-2, the V gene TRBV6-4; 9 bases line up with TRBD1. This CDR3 contains 14 residues. Germline V gives CDR1 MRHNA, CDR2 SNTAGT. The V gene end was trimmed by 2 bases and the J gene end by 13 bases; junction bases not matched to a gene: 11. DNA for the CDR3: TGTGCCAGCAGTGACACCGACAGGGGGACATCTCTCACCTTC. It is translated as CASSDTDRGTSLTF.

This chain connects TRBV24-1 to TRBJ1-1; 7 bases match TRBD1. This CDR3 region has 16 residues. CDR1 is KGHDR, CDR2 SFDVKD, per germline. V lost 9 bases to trimming and J lost 3 bases; unmatched junction nucleotides: 15. The CDR3 DNA is TGTGCCACCCCCCTCCAAGGGGGCCTGTTGGACACTGAAGCTTTCTTT. Its protein product is CATPLQGGLLDTEAFF.

The V call is TRBV3-1 (or the pseudogene TRBV3-2), the J call TRBJ2-2, with D perhaps matching TRBD2 (6 bases). Trimming left V 1 base short and J 2 bases short, with 11 bases between. Germline V CDR1 and CDR2: LGHDT, YNNKEL (reference sequence). This CDR3 comprises 16 residues. CDR3 nucleotides: TGTGCCAGCAGCCAAGGGTATAGCGGTAACACCGGGGAGCTGTTTTTT. Translation: CASSQGYSGNTGELFF.

The V gene is TRBV3-1 (or the pseudogene TRBV3-2), the J gene TRBJ2-5; perhaps TRBD1 as D (6 bases). CDR1 and CDR2 (germline): LGHDT, YNNKEL (reference sequence). The CDR3 is 14 residues long. V lost 4 bases, J lost 3 bases, and 12 bases lay in between. The CDR3 sequence: CASSPRGRKETQYF. CDR3 DNA sequence: TGTGCCAGCAGCCCCAGGGGCAGAAAAGAGACCCAGTACTTC.

This chain links TRBV15 with TRBJ1-5; 7 bases are a match to TRBD1. CDR1 LNHNV and CDR2 YYDKDF come from the germline V gene (reference sequence). CDR3 length: 14 residues. Trimming at V came to 2 bases and at J to 8 bases, leaving 6 bases not matched to a gene. CDR3 sequence: CATSRNRGREPQHF. CDR3 in DNA: TGTGCCACCAGCAGAAACAGGGGTAGAGAGCCCCAGCATTTT. Together with reference TRBV15 and TRBJ1-5, the CDR3 gives the full variable domain: DAMVIQNPRYQVTQFGKPVTLSCSQTLNHNVMYWYQQKSSQAPKLLFHYYDKDFNNEADTPDNFQSRRPNTSFCFLDIRSPGLGDTAMYLCATSRNRGREPQHFGDGTRLSIL.

V gene TRBV5-1 combines with J gene TRBJ2-3; 7 bases match TRBD1. The length of the CDR3 is 14 residues. J gave up 2 bases and V 5 bases, and 5 bases lay outside the gene matches. Germline V gives CDR1 SGHRS, CDR2 YFSETQ. CDR3 in DNA: TGCGCCAGCAGAGTCACAGGGGACACAGATACGCAGTATTTT. Translation gives CASRVTGDTDTQYF.

The chain recombines TRBV28 with TRBJ2-7; 10 nucleotides line up with TRBD2. J was trimmed by 0 bases and V by 2 bases; bases with no gene match: 10. Germline V gene sequence: CDR1 MDHEN, CDR2 SYDVKM. This CDR3 region has 18 residues. The CDR3 DNA reads TGTGCCAGCAGTTTACCGAGACTAGCGGGTGGTAGCTCCTACGAGCAGTACTTC. Residues: CASSLPRLAGGSSYEQYF.

The chain uses TRBV12-3 or TRBV12-4 and TRBJ1-1, with D unresolved. V gave up 5 bases and J gave up 4 bases, with 8 bases separating them. The CDR3 is 12 residues long. The CDR3 region has the DNA TGTGCCAGCAGTCTTTGGAGCACTGAAGCTTTCTTT. Residues: CASSLWSTEAFF.

The chain employs TRBV7-3 and TRBJ2-1, with 9 bases fitting TRBD1. The trim removed 5 bases at V and 6 bases at J, leaving 5 bases unmatched. The CDR3 loop spans 14 amino acids. The germline V gene encodes CDR1 SGHTA and CDR2 FQGTGA. As DNA, the CDR3 is TGTGCCAGCAGCACCACAGGGGGCCGCAATGAGCAGTTCTTC. Its protein is CASSTTGGRNEQFF.

The rearrangement joins TRBV15 to TRBJ2-7, with D possibly TRBD1 on 6 matching bases. V was clipped by 3 bases and J by 4 bases, with 19 bases between them. The length of the CDR3 is 16 residues. Germline loops: CDR1 LNHNV, CDR2 YYDKDF (reference sequence). The CDR3 DNA follows: TGTGCCACCAGCAGTGGGGGACCGGGACAATATTACGAGCAGTACTTC. Protein: CATSSGGPGQYYEQYF.

This rearrangement joins TRBV5-4 to TRBJ2-1; TRBD1 aligns across 7 bases. The CDR3 runs to 15 residues. V lost 2 bases to trimming and J lost 2 bases; unmatched junction nucleotides: 4. Germline V gene lookup returns CDR1 SGHNT and CDR2 YYREEE (reference sequence). The CDR3 sequence is CASSLQGLAYNEQFF. The DNA for the CDR3 is TGTGCCAGCAGCTTACAGGGGCTTGCCTACAATGAGCAGTTCTTC.

The chain links TRBV5-1 to TRBJ2-3; 7 nucleotides agree with TRBD2. The V segment lost 2 bases and the J segment 3 bases; nucleotides outside the gene matches: 6. The CDR3 has 15 amino acids. CDR1 is SGHRS and CDR2 is YFSETQ in the germline V gene. CDR3 loop: CASSFRGEVTDTQYF. CDR3 coding DNA: TGCGCCAGCAGCTTCCGGGGGGAGGTGACAGATACGCAGTATTTT.

The chain employs TRBV7-8 and TRBJ2-2; D unclear. CDR3 length: 15 amino acids. Trimming left V 5 bases short and J 1 base short, with 11 bases between. Germline assignment: CDR1 SGHVS and CDR2 FQNEAQ. CDR3 sequence: CASSPSVGNTGELFF. The CDR3 DNA is TGTGCCAGCAGCCCTAGTGTGGGGAACACCGGGGAGCTGTTTTTT.

The V and J genes are TRBV19 and TRBJ2-6; D may be TRBD1 (5 bases). The V end lost 6 bases, the J end lost 0 bases, and 9 bases lay between the germline ends. Germline V gives CDR1 LNHDA, CDR2 SQIVND (reference sequence). This CDR3 comprises 15 residues. As DNA, the CDR3 is TGTGCCAGTAGCAGGGATCTCTCTGGGGCCAACGTCCTGACTTTC. It translates to CASSRDLSGANVLTF.

The CDR3 is CASSPLRGSERNTIYF. The CDR3, as DNA: TGTGCCAGCAGCCCCCTTAGGGGCTCAGAACGAAACACCATATATTTT. The genes are TRBV11-2 and TRBJ1-3, with TRBD1 as a possible D gene (5 bases). CDR3 length equals 16 residues. Per the germline V gene, CDR1 is SGHAT and CDR2 is FQNNGV. Trimming left V 5 bases short and J 5 bases short, with 19 bases between.

This rearrangement joins TRBV15 to TRBJ1-2; D gene ambiguous. CDR1 is LNHNV and CDR2 is YYDKDF in the germline V gene (reference sequence). With 6 bases removed from V and 8 bases from J, the gap between germline ends came to 13 bases. The CDR3 length is 12 residues. CDR3 protein: CATSLQLGGYTF. The CDR3 nucleotides read TGTGCCACCAGTCTACAGCTTGGAGGCTACACCTTC.

This sequence joins TRBV12-3 or TRBV12-4 and TRBJ1-5; TRBD1 aligns across 7 bases. This CDR3 region has 13 residues. The ends lost 6 bases at V and 7 bases at J; junction bases unmatched: 6. DNA of the CDR3: TGTGCCAGCAGCCGCCACAGGGGACAGCCCCAGCATTTT. Its protein product is CASSRHRGQPQHF.

J is TRBJ2-5 and V is TRBV15; 7 bases line up with TRBD2. Trimming cost V 1 base and J 5 bases; bases outside gene matches: 4. CDR3 length: 14 amino acids. In germline, CDR1 is LNHNV, CDR2 YYDKDF (reference sequence). The CDR3, as DNA: TGTGCCACCAGCAGAGGTAGCGGGTGGGAGACCCAGTACTTC. Translated: CATSRGSGWETQYF. The complete variable domain, with remaining parts taken from reference TRBV15 and TRBJ2-5, reads DAMVIQNPRYQVTQFGKPVTLSCSQTLNHNVMYWYQQKSSQAPKLLFHYYDKDFNNEADTPDNFQSRRPNTSFCFLDIRSPGLGDTAMYLCATSRGSGWETQYFGPGTRLLVL.

V usage is TRBV18 and J usage is TRBJ2-3, with 7 positions matching TRBD1. V lost 6 bases to trimming and J lost 4 bases; unmatched junction nucleotides: 4. Germline values: CDR1 KGHSH, CDR2 LQKENI. The CDR3 runs to 13 residues. For the CDR3, the DNA is TGTGCCAGCTCTCTTCAGGGGGCAGATACGCAGTATTTT. Its protein is CASSLQGADTQYF. Based on the CDR3 plus reference TRBV18 and TRBJ2-3, the full variable domain is NAGVMQNPRHLVRRRGQEARLRCSPMKGHSHVYWYRQLPEEGLKFMVYLQKENIIDESGMPKERFSAEFPKEGPSILRIQQVVRGDSAAYFCASSLQGADTQYFGPGTRLTVL.

This clone appeared a few times. The gene calls are TRBV4-2 and TRBJ1-6, with TRBD1 matching over 7 bases. This CDR3 contains 14 residues. With 0 bases clipped from V and 13 bases from J, the junction kept 6 bases outside the gene matches. The germline V gene has CDR1 LGHNA and CDR2 YNFKEQ. The CDR3: CASSQERGLSPLHF. In DNA, the CDR3 is TGTGCCAGCAGCCAAGAGAGGGGGCTATCGCCCCTCCACTTT.

The CDR3 DNA reads TGCAGCGTCCGCGGGAGACCAGCTTTCTTT. Its protein is CSVRGRPAFF. The chain is built from TRBV29-1 and TRBJ1-1, with no clear D. V was cut by 6 bases and J by 10 bases, with 12 bases left in between. Looked up from germline, CDR1 is SQVTM and CDR2 is ANQGSEA. This CDR3 region has 10 residues.

The chain combines TRBV5-6 with TRBJ2-1, with a weak D call TRBD2 (6 bases). V was clipped by 6 bases and J by 4 bases, with 17 bases between them. The CDR3 contains 15 residues. In germline, CDR1 is SGHDT, CDR2 YYEEEE. As DNA, the CDR3 is TGTGCCAGCACCACCCTCCCCCTAGCGTACAATGAGCAGTTCTTC. It encodes CASTTLPLAYNEQFF.

The chain employs TRBV19 and TRBJ1-6, with D maybe TRBD1 (5 bases). The CDR3 length is 11 residues. Trimming removed 9 bases from V and 13 bases from J, with 13 bases in between. Germline CDR1 is LNHDA and CDR2 is SQIVND (reference sequence). Here the CDR3 DNA reads TGTGCCAGGGTGGGACTAAGGCCCCTCCACTTT. It specifies CARVGLRPLHF.

The rearrangement joins TRBV7-9 to TRBJ2-7; D not certain. The CDR3 is 13 residues long. Germline V gene lookup returns CDR1 SEHNR and CDR2 FQNEAQ (reference sequence). V was trimmed by 0 bases and J by 7 bases, leaving 10 bases between them. The CDR3 nucleotides are TGTGCCAGCAGCTTAGCGCAGGTCGGAGAGCAGTACTTC. This translates into CASSLAQVGEQYF. The whole variable domain, remainder taken from reference TRBV7-9 and TRBJ2-7, is DTGVSQNPRHKITKRGQNVTFRCDPISEHNRLYWYRQTLGQGPEFLTYFQNEAQLEKSRLLSDRFSAERPKGSFSTLEIQRTEQGDSAMYLCASSLAQVGEQYFGPGTRLTVT.

V gene TRBV29-1 combines with J gene TRBJ1-2, with a possible D match to TRBD1 (5 bases). Germline CDR1 SQVTM, CDR2 ANQGSEA. This CDR3 has 13 amino acids. V was clipped by 7 bases and J by 2 bases, with 14 bases between them. The CDR3 reads CSAERGDNYGYTF. Written as DNA, the CDR3 is TGCAGCGCCGAACGGGGGGACAACTATGGCTACACCTTC.

The chain carries TRBV27 and TRBJ1-1; no clear D. Germline V gene lookup returns CDR1 MNHEY and CDR2 SMNVEV (reference sequence). V was pared by 8 bases and J by 0 bases, with 19 bases between. The CDR3 extends over 16 amino acids. CDR3 DNA sequence: TGTGCCAGCCGGGAGCTCTCGGGAATCTTGAACACTGAAGCTTTCTTT. The encoded protein is CASRELSGILNTEAFF.

This clone occurred once. This chain connects TRBV3-1 (or the pseudogene TRBV3-2) to TRBJ2-7; D call uncertain. Deletions cut 1 base from V and 3 bases from J, with 10 bases between. Germline values: CDR1 LGHDT, CDR2 YNNKEL (reference sequence). This CDR3 contains 14 residues. The CDR3 here is CASSQAVRSYEQYF. CDR3 bases: TGTGCCAGCAGCCAAGCGGTTCGGAGCTACGAGCAGTACTTC.